Below, 29 T cell receptor beta chains from the same sample are listed, as sequenced in a study of cytomegalovirus exposure and HLA in healthy donors. PCR employed 60 Vbeta and 13 Jbeta primers. Using immunoSEQ multiplex PCR, the repertoire was profiled, and TCRdb retains in-frame clones only, with some absent. The table gives 35,000 to 45,000 clones; the top ten clones make up around 3.1% of it. The material sequenced was PBMCs. The receptor source for this set is a woman aged 25 to 45 in good health and CMV-seropositive.

V and J are TRBV2 and TRBJ2-2, with 7 positions matching TRBD1. V lost 6 bases and J lost 1; bases outside the gene matches: 8. This CDR3 has 16 amino acids. Per germline, CDR1 SNHLY and CDR2 FYNNEI. CDR3 region: CASSETGLENTGELFF. In DNA, the CDR3 is TGTGCCAGCAGCGAGACAGGGCTTGAGAACACCGGGGAGCTGTTTTTT.

The chain recombines TRBV6-6 with TRBJ2-5; the match to TRBD2 covers 7 bases. The CDR3 loop spans 16 amino acids. Germline V gives CDR1 MNHNY, CDR2 SVGAGI (reference sequence). Unmatched junction bases numbered 17, after V lost 6 bases and J lost 7 bases. The CDR3 spells CASRPTGRDYRGTQYF. The CDR3 DNA is TGTGCCAGCAGGCCGACGGGTCGGGACTACCGAGGGACCCAGTACTTC.

This chain connects TRBV11-2 to TRBJ2-1, with TRBD2 matching over 8 bases. This CDR3 contains 13 residues. With 5 bases clipped from V and 6 bases from J, the junction kept 3 bases outside the gene matches. Per the germline V gene, CDR1 is SGHAT and CDR2 is FQNNGV. CDR3: CASSQGTSNEQFF. The CDR3, as DNA: TGTGCCAGCAGCCAAGGGACTAGCAATGAGCAGTTCTTC.

This chain joins TRBV5-5 and TRBJ2-3, with 7 bases that match TRBD2. The CDR3 runs to 15 residues. Germline CDR1 SGHKS, CDR2 YYEKEE (reference sequence). V dropped 1 base and J dropped 2; count of bases not matched to a gene: 4. The CDR3 loop reads CASSLKGGNTDTQYF. CDR3 DNA sequence: TGTGCCAGCAGCTTGAAGGGAGGGAACACAGATACGCAGTATTTT. Full variable domain (missing parts from reference TRBV5-5 and TRBJ2-3): DAGVTQSPTHLIKTRGQQVTLRCSPISGHKSVSWYQQVLGQGPQFIFQYYEKEERGRGNFPDRFSARQFPNYSSELNVNALLLGDSALYLCASSLKGGNTDTQYFGPGTRLTVL.

The chain couples TRBV7-9 to TRBJ1-1; TRBD1 might be the D (6 bases). The CDR3 is 14 amino acids. Germline V lookup: CDR1 SEHNR, CDR2 FQNEAQ (reference sequence). Trimming left V 4 bases short and J 7 bases short, with 16 bases between. CDR3 protein: CASSSDGGVSEAFF. The CDR3 DNA is TGTGCCAGCAGCTCAGATGGGGGCGTCAGTGAAGCTTTCTTT.

The chain carries TRBV5-1 and TRBJ2-5; D not resolved. V dropped 5 bases and J dropped 1 base, with 6 bases sitting between them. CDR3 length equals 12 residues. Looked up from germline, CDR1 is SGHRS and CDR2 is YFSETQ. In nucleotides, the CDR3 is TGCGCCAGCAGGGCCAGCCAAGAGACCCAGTACTTC. It is translated as CASRASQETQYF.

The rearrangement links TRBV6-5 to TRBJ2-7; no clear D gene. Germline V gene lookup returns CDR1 MNHEY and CDR2 SVGAGI. This CDR3 has 12 residues. Trimming took off 5 bases at V and 2 bases at J, with 7 bases between the two ends. This CDR3 reads CASSENAYEQYF. The CDR3 DNA is TGTGCCAGCAGTGAGAACGCCTACGAGCAGTACTTC.

V and J are TRBV5-6 and TRBJ1-2; 10 bases fit TRBD1. The V segment lost 4 bases and the J segment 4 bases; nucleotides outside the gene matches: 16. There are 18 residues in the CDR3. CDR1 and CDR2 (germline): SGHDT, YYEEEE. CDR3 DNA sequence: TGTGCCAGCAGCCTAGCGGGACAGGGGACAGCACCATTCTATGGCTACACCTTC. This encodes CASSLAGQGTAPFYGYTF.

The gene calls are TRBV2 and TRBJ1-5, with 10 bases fitting TRBD1. Per the germline V gene, CDR1 is SNHLY and CDR2 is FYNNEI. CDR3 length: 15 amino acids. The V segment lost 4 bases and the J segment 4 bases; nucleotides outside the gene matches: 4. CDR3 sequence: CASSVRDRGNQPQHF. The CDR3 DNA reads TGTGCCAGCAGTGTTAGGGACAGGGGAAATCAGCCCCAGCATTTT.

The chain links TRBV7-2 to TRBJ1-6, with TRBD1 as a possible D gene (6 bases). Deletions cut 2 bases from V and 7 bases from J, with 12 bases between. CDR1 and CDR2 (germline): SGHTA, FQGNSA. The CDR3 spans 15 residues. CDR3 sequence (DNA): TGTGCCAGCAGCTTATACAGGGTAGGGAATTCACCCCTCCACTTT. It encodes CASSLYRVGNSPLHF.

The rearrangement joins TRBV27 to TRBJ1-6; TRBD1 might be the D (6 bases). Trimming took 4 bases from V and 14 from J, leaving 15 bases between them. The CDR3 contains 13 residues. CDR1 and CDR2 from the germline V gene are MNHEY and SMNVEV (reference sequence). CDR3 in amino acids: CASSSRLGASLHF. CDR3 in DNA: TGTGCCAGCAGTTCCAGGCTGGGGGCTTCCCTCCACTTT.

The gene calls are TRBV2 and TRBJ2-7, with 7 bases matching TRBD1. J lost 2 bases, V lost 2 bases, and 3 bases had no gene match. The germline V gene encodes CDR1 SNHLY and CDR2 FYNNEI. The CDR3 extends over 14 amino acids. As DNA, the CDR3 is TGTGCCAGCAGTGAAAGGACAGGTACCTACGAGCAGTACTTC. The encoded protein is CASSERTGTYEQYF.

V and J are TRBV29-1 and TRBJ2-5; D is uncertain. The V gene's germline CDR1 is SQVTM and CDR2 ANQGSEA. This CDR3 is built from 11 residues. V lost 5 bases and J lost 2, with 6 bases in between. The CDR3, as DNA: TGCAGCGTTTTTCTGCAAGAGACCCAGTACTTC. Amino acids: CSVFLQETQYF.

The chain is built from TRBV7-6 and TRBJ2-5, with TRBD2 matching 10 bases. Looked up from germline, CDR1 is SGHVS and CDR2 is FNYEAQ. This CDR3 is 16 amino acids long. Trimming at V came to 0 bases and at J to 5 bases, leaving 6 bases not matched to a gene. The CDR3 sequence is CASSLAGSGGYETQYF. CDR3 DNA sequence: TGTGCCAGCAGCTTAGCCGGTAGCGGGGGGTACGAGACCCAGTACTTC.

The chain recombines TRBV7-2 with TRBJ2-5; 8 nucleotides match TRBD1. Germline V gene lookup returns CDR1 SGHTA and CDR2 FQGNSA. CDR3 length: 14 residues. J was trimmed by 7 bases and V by 3 bases; bases with no gene match: 7. CDR3 in amino acids: CASSFLGQGGTQYF. CDR3 in DNA: TGTGCCAGCAGCTTCCTTGGACAGGGAGGGACCCAGTACTTC.

The chain joins TRBV6-6 to TRBJ2-2; no reliable D call. CDR3 length: 13 residues. V was shortened by 6 bases and J by 0 bases, with 5 bases between the two germline ends. Germline CDR1 is MNHNY and CDR2 is SVGAGI (reference sequence). The CDR3 loop is CASSSSNTGELFF. The CDR3 nucleotides are TGTGCCAGCAGCTCCTCGAACACCGGGGAGCTGTTTTTT.

The chain combines TRBV5-1 with TRBJ2-7, with 7 bases aligning to TRBD1. The germline gives CDR1 SGHRS, CDR2 YFSETQ. V gave up 1 base and J gave up 5 bases; unmatched junction bases: 15. The CDR3 runs 17 residues. CDR3 protein: CASSLFGVGKTGDEQYF. The CDR3 DNA reads TGCGCCAGCAGCTTGTTCGGCGTTGGAAAAACAGGGGACGAGCAGTACTTC.

The rearrangement links TRBV5-1 to TRBJ1-1; the match to TRBD1 covers 7 bases. The V gene's germline CDR1 is SGHRS and CDR2 YFSETQ. CDR3 length: 12 residues. With V trimmed by 8 bases and J by 9 bases, 10 bases remained unmatched. CDR3 in DNA: TGCGCCAGTCGGTTCCCGGGACAGCAAGCTTTCTTT. It yields the protein CASRFPGQQAFF.

The chain employs TRBV29-1 and TRBJ2-2, with D uncertain. V shed 4 bases and J shed 1 base, with 10 bases lying between them. CDR1 is SQVTM, CDR2 ANQGSEA, per germline. The CDR3 covers 14 residues. CDR3 sequence reads: CSVASSLNTGELFF. In DNA, the CDR3 is TGCAGCGTTGCAAGCTCCCTGAACACCGGGGAGCTGTTTTTT.

The V gene is TRBV7-2, the J gene TRBJ1-1; possibly TRBD1 for D (5 bases). Deletions cut 1 base from V and 1 base from J, with 7 bases between. The CDR3 totals 14 residues. Germline CDR1 is SGHTA and CDR2 is FQGNSA. The CDR3: CASSLDGQNTEAFF. The CDR3 DNA reads TGTGCCAGCAGCTTAGACGGACAGAACACTGAAGCTTTCTTT.

This sequence joins TRBV23-1 and TRBJ2-5; the D gene is possibly TRBD2 (6 bases). TRBV23-1 is an ORF, with its function uncertain. This CDR3 comprises 15 residues. V was shortened by 4 bases and J by 4 bases, with 16 bases between the two germline ends. The CDR3 loop is CASSRILASGETQYF. The CDR3 nucleotides read TGCGCCAGCAGTCGGATACTAGCATCAGGAGAGACCCAGTACTTC.

V gene TRBV5-1 combines with J gene TRBJ2-7; 9 bases are shared with TRBD2. The germline V gene has CDR1 SGHRS and CDR2 YFSETQ. The CDR3 is 12 residues long. The trim removed 4 bases at V and 7 bases at J, leaving 3 bases unmatched. The CDR3, as DNA: TGCGCCAGCAGCCCGGGACTAGCAGAGCAGTACTTC. Translated, it gives CASSPGLAEQYF.

The chain joins TRBV2 to TRBJ1-6, with TRBD1 identical over 7 bases. J gave up 7 bases and V 4 bases, and 4 bases lay outside the gene matches. Germline lookup yields CDR1 SNHLY and CDR2 FYNNEI. CDR3 size: 14 residues. The CDR3 DNA reads TGTGCCAGCAGTGTCGACAGGGCAAATTCACCCCTCCACTTT. Translated: CASSVDRANSPLHF. Complete variable domain (other parts from reference TRBV2 and TRBJ1-6): EPEVTQTPSHQVTQMGQEVILRCVPISNHLYFYWYRQILGQKVEFLVSFYNNEISEKSEIFDDQFSVERPDGSNFTLKIRSTKLEDSAMYFCASSVDRANSPLHFGNGTRLTVT.

The J gene is TRBJ2-7, the V gene TRBV10-2; possible D gene TRBD1, 5 bases. CDR1 and CDR2 (germline): WSHSY, SAAADI. Trimming removed 10 bases from V and 3 bases from J, with 10 bases in between. This CDR3 is 11 amino acids long. The CDR3 loop is CATDSNYEQYF. The CDR3 nucleotides read TGCGCCACAGACAGTAACTACGAGCAGTACTTC.

The rearrangement uses TRBV5-1 and TRBJ1-6; D unresolved. The ends were cut back, 4 bases at V and 8 bases at J, with 10 bases in the middle. Per the germline V gene, CDR1 is SGHRS and CDR2 is YFSETQ. CDR3 length: 13 amino acids. The CDR3 is CASSDARDSPLHF. The DNA for the CDR3 is TGCGCCAGCAGCGACGCCCGGGATTCACCCCTCCACTTT.

The chain has TRBV9 and TRBJ2-4, with a possible D match to TRBD2 (5 bases). The V end was cut by 3 bases, the J end by 1 base, with 14 bases between. The CDR3 contains 16 residues. Germline CDR1 SGDLS, CDR2 YYNGEE. The DNA for the CDR3 is TGTGCCAGCAGCGCTGGGAGTACACTCGCCAAAAACATTCAGTACTTC. Protein sequence: CASSAGSTLAKNIQYF.

CDR3 nucleotides: TGCGCCAGCAGTGCCCACACAGATACGCAGTATTTT. This sequence encodes CASSAHTDTQYF. The V call is TRBV10-1, the J call TRBJ2-3, with D unresolved. This CDR3 spans 12 amino acids. Germline V CDR1 and CDR2: WNHNN, SYGVQD (reference sequence). Trimming left V 4 bases short and J 2 bases short, with 4 bases between.

Notes on this clone: This CDR3 is also generated by other DNA sequences in the sample. The V call is TRBV14, the J call TRBJ1-1; D not resolved. Germline CDR1 SGHDN, CDR2 FVKESK. Between the trimmed V and J ends, which lost 0 bases and 1 base, there was a span of 3 bases. CDR3 length equals 13 residues. The CDR3 here is CASSQDRNTEAFF. CDR3 nucleotides: TGTGCCAGCAGCCAAGACAGGAACACTGAAGCTTTCTTT.

The rearrangement joins TRBV6-6 to TRBJ2-2; D not resolved. V was clipped by 0 bases and J by 1 base, with 9 bases between them. The germline V gene encodes CDR1 MNHNY and CDR2 SVGAGI (reference sequence). This CDR3 spans 16 amino acids. The CDR3 is CASSYSFRLNTGELFF. The CDR3 bases are TGTGCCAGCAGTTACTCTTTCAGGTTGAACACCGGGGAGCTGTTTTTT.